The rows below give T cell receptor beta chains drawn from one sample of a study of T-cell reconstitution after alpha-beta-depleted transplantation in children. A single record per CDR3 protein comes from TCRdb applying MiXCR to the PCR reads. This repertoire shows 350,000 to 400,000 distinct CDR3 sequences, roughly 15% found once; its top ten account for approximately 4.2%. This sample comprised PBMCs, obtained from the stem cell graft. The source is a human donor who donated a stem cell graft to a child with Fanconi anemia. Both conserved end residues are part of each CDR3. A D gene is named only where the DNA matches it firmly. Where a row states a size, it is once, few, many or the class of an expanded clone; other rows omit it.

-	TRBV5-1	TRBJ2-1	many	TGCGCCAGCAGCTTGGTCTCCCTGGGAAATGAGCAGTTCTTC	CASSLVSLGNEQFF
TRBD1	TRBV12-3/TRBV12-4	TRBJ1-1	many	TGTGCCAGCAGTCAACAACAGGGGACTGAAGCTTTCTTT	CASSQQQGTEAFF
-	TRBV19	TRBJ1-1	-	TGTGCCAGTAAGCAGGGTAACACTGAAGCTTTCTTT	CASKQGNTEAFF
-	TRBV5-6	TRBJ2-1	-	TGTGCCAGCAGCTTGGCCCGGGGGTGGTCCTACAATGAGCAGTTCTTC	CASSLARGWSYNEQFF
-	TRBV7-2	TRBJ2-2	few	TGTGCCAGCAGCTTACGAGTGAACACCGGGGAGCTGTTTTTT	CASSLRVNTGELFF
-	TRBV7-3	TRBJ2-2	-	TGTGCCAGCAGGAGGGGCCACAGGACCGGGGAGCTGTTTTTT	CASRRGHRTGELFF
TRBD1	TRBV5-1	TRBJ2-2	many	TGCGCCAGCAGCTTACTCCCGGGACAGGGGGACACCGGGGAGCTGTTTTTT	CASSLLPGQGDTGELFF
TRBD2	TRBV7-7	TRBJ2-2	few	TGTGCTAGCAGCGGGGCCTCAGGGAGCACCGGGGAGCTGTTTTTT	CASSGASGSTGELFF
-	TRBV7-7	TRBJ2-3	many	TGTGCCAGCAGCTTAGGGGCCCTAGGAGATACGCAGTATTTT	CASSLGALGDTQYF
-	TRBV20-1	TRBJ1-1	-	TGCAGTGCTAGACGTCCAGGGATGAACACTGAAGCTTTCTTT	CSARRPGMNTEAFF
TRBD1	TRBV13	TRBJ1-6	-	TGTGCCAGCAGCCGCGGGACAGGGAGCTCCTATAATTCACCCCTCCACTTT	CASSRGTGSSYNSPLHF